This T cell receptor (beta chain) was recovered during a study of blood T cells in healthy people across ages. Whole-study context: Researchers report that template switching captured about one barcoded beta molecule per two T cells.

The V segment lost 2 bases and the J segment 2 bases; nucleotides outside the gene matches: 3. Germline V lookup: CDR1 SGHAT, CDR2 FQNNGV. This CDR3 is built from 14 residues. The authors isolated at least 6 million PBMCs per sample. This clonotype occurred many times. PCR was performed a second time for about 7 to 11 cycles using a sample-barcoded 5' primer and a J-beta primer mix. TCRdb re-derived calls from the 5' RACE reads in MiXCR, one entry per CDR3 protein. The sample lists fewer than 800,000 distinct CDR3 sequences, approximately 29% occurring once. This clonotype originated in a woman of 80 years or more in good health. The material sequenced was blood. V is TRBV11-2 and J is TRBJ2-7; 7 bases align to TRBD2. The CDR3 DNA follows: TGTGCCAGCAGCTTATATCGGGGGGCCTACGAGCAGTACTTC. Protein: CASSLYRGAYEQYF.